This T cell receptor (beta chain) was observed in a study of T cells in Graves' hyperthyroidism and ophthalmopathy. The sample holds many counts of this clonotype. RNA transcripts provided the source from which TCR beta CDR3 regions were amplified. The TCR CDR3 first-round RT-PCR relied on the HTBI primer set. TCRdb re-analysed the multiplex PCR reads in MiXCR, keeping a single row per CDR3 protein. The table shows about 400,000 distinct CDR3 sequences, with approximately 25% occurring only once. Trimming took 4 bases from V and 5 from J, leaving 12 bases between them. The CDR3 covers 12 residues. CDR1 is DFQATT, CDR2 SNEGSKA, per germline (reference sequence).

Sequenced input: blood. The sequence derives from a man aged 50 or older with Graves' hyperthyroidism. This chain links TRBV20-1 with TRBJ2-7; D ambiguous. Written as DNA, the CDR3 is TGCAGTGCTAAAAGGGCCAGCCACGAGCAGTACTTC. Translation gives CSAKRASHEQYF.